This TCR beta chain came from a study of blood T cell repertoires in COVID-19 (dated by TCRdb to about 2020). Broadly, across the study: The collaborator samples originated in the United States, Italy and Spain and spanned the acute and convalescent phases of COVID-19. The material from the prospective study consisted of cDNA or gDNA derived from T cells, B-cell-depleted T cells, or PBMCs. The dataset comprised deeply sampled blood TCRbeta repertoires from subjects exposed to, actively infected with, or recovered from COVID-19. The repertoires were released in a freely available public database meant as a resource for research on the immune response to SARS-CoV-2. The samples were drawn from two sources: the first 160 participants of the ongoing ImmuneRACE study, and 1,000 to 1,500 subjects contributed by 6 global collaborators. Sample metadata almost always included a de-identified subject ID, COVID-19 status, age in years and sex. Where HLA class I and class II types were available, the types were taken from metadata supplied by the sample provider, not from assay-based typing. Findings and caveats that apply to the study as a whole: Clinical and demographic metadata were provided uncurated, with the amount varying by source and participant.

As concerns this clone: The specificity of this receptor is unknown. No much larger clonotype is one base removed from it; base qualities were not supplied.

At one collaborating source in Seattle, patients were enrolled during active infection and were followed longitudinally through the course of disease. Collaborating institutions collected whole blood in K2EDTA tubes following their own protocols. Collaborator samples were shipped for TCRbeta analysis as frozen whole blood, isolated PBMCs, or DNA extracted from either sample type. TCRbeta CDR3 regions were amplified from genomic DNA by means of the immunoSEQ Assay, a bias-controlled multiplex PCR. In the original analysis: The number of nucleated cells in each sample was estimated by amplification of reference gene primers within the assay. To quantify the absolute abundance of each unique TCRbeta CDR3 rearrangement, sequence reads were collapsed and filtered. For each sample, productive Simpson clonality was calculated as the square root of Simpson's diversity index over productive rearrangements. In its TCRdb copy, this immuneACCESS table keeps in-frame sequences only and misses some clones. Where compared with another copy, unresolved V genes explain less than half of these, and the others have no known cause. The V and J calls and the clone size are those of that table, but D and trimming were determined from the DNA. This sample holds fewer than 250,000 clones; 65% to 90% were observed only once. The ten largest clones capture 11% of the sample.

The CDR1 and CDR2 encoded by the germline V gene are SGDLS and YYNGEE. V and J are trimmed by 0 bases and 7 bases, and the gene matches miss 11 bases of the junction. Including cysteine and phenylalanine, the CDR3 has 16 amino acids. CDR3 DNA is the only sequence kept; it has 48 bases, read in frame from the first base. The TCR was taken from a man aged 50 or older with COVID-19, enrolled during active disease. Sequencing was done on a sample of peripheral blood. The rearranged chain carries TRBV9 and TRBJ1-2; TRBD1 lines up with 8 middle nucleotides. CDR3 sequence: CASSVEAGQGTVGYTF. Here is the DNA: TGTGCCAGCAGCGTAGAGGCTGGACAGGGAACGGTTGGCTACACCTTC. The CDR3, completed at both ends by the reference TRBV9 and TRBJ1-2 genes, gives the full variable domain DSGVTQTPKHLITATGQRVTLRCSPRSGDLSVYWYQQSLDQGLQFLIQYYNGEERAKGNILERFSAQQFPDLHSELNLSSLELGDSALYFCASSVEAGQGTVGYTFGSGTRLTVV.